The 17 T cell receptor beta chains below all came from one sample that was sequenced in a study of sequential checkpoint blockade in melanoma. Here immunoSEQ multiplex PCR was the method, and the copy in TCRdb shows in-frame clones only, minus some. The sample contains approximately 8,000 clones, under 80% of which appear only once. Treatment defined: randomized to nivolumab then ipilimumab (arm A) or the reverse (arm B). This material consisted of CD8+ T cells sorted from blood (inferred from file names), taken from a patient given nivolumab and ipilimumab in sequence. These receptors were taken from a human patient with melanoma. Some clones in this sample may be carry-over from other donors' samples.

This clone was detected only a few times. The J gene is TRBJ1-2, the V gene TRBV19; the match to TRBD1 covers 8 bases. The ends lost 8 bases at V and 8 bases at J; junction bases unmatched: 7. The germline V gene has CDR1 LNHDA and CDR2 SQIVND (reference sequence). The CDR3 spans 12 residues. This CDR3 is CASGGQGLGYTF. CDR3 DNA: TGTGCCAGTGGAGGACAGGGTTTGGGCTACACCTTC.

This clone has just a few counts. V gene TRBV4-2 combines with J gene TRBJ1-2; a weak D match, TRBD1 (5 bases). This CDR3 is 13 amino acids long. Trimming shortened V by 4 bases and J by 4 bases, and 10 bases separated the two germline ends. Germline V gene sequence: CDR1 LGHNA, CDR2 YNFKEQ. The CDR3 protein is CASSPRGGYGYTF. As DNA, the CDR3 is TGTGCCAGCAGCCCCCGGGGGGGCTATGGCTACACCTTC.

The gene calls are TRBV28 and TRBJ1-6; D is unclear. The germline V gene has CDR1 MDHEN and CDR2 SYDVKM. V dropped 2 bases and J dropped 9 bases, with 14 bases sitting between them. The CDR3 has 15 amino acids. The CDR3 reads CASSLPGDGGSPLHF. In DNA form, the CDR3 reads TGTGCCAGCAGTTTACCGGGAGACGGTGGTTCACCCCTCCACTTT.

CDR3 region: CASSRGSPLHF. The CDR3 DNA follows: TGTGCCAGCAGTAGGGGTTCACCCCTCCACTTT. The J gene is TRBJ1-6, the V gene TRBV28; TRBD1 is a possible D gene (5 bases). CDR1 is MDHEN and CDR2 is SYDVKM in the germline V gene. The CDR3 contains 11 residues. Trimming took off 5 bases at V and 9 bases at J, with 5 bases between the two ends. The entire variable domain, with the rest obtained from reference TRBV28 and TRBJ1-6, is as follows: DVKVTQSSRYLVKRTGEKVFLECVQDMDHENMFWYRQDPGLGLRLIYFSYDVKMKEKGDIPEGYSVSREKKERFSLILESASTNQTSMYLCASSRGSPLHFGNGTRLTVT.

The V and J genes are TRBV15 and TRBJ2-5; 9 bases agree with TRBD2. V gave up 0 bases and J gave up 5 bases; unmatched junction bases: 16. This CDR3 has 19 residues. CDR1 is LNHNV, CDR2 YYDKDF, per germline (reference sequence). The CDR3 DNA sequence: TGTGCCACCAGCAGAGATAGGTTAGCGGGGGTATCCCGGGAGGAGACCCAGTACTTC. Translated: CATSRDRLAGVSREETQYF.

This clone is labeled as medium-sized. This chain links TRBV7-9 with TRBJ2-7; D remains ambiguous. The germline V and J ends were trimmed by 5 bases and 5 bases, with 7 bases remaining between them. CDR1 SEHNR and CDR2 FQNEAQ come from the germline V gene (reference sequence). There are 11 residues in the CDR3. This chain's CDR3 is CASSVHDEQYF. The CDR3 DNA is TGTGCCAGCAGCGTACATGACGAGCAGTACTTC.

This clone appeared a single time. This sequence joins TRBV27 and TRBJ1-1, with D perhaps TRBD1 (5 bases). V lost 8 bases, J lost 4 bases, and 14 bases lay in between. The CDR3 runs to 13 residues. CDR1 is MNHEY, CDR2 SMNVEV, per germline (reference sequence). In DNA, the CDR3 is TGTGCCAGCGGCCTAGGGGAGGGCACTGAAGCTTTCTTT. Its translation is CASGLGEGTEAFF.

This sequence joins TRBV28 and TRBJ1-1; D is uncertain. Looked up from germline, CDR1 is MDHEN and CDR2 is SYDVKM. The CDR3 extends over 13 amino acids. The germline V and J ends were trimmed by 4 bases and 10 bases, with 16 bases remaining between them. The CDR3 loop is CASSWGASGRAFF. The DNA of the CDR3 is TGTGCCAGCAGTTGGGGAGCTTCAGGCAGAGCTTTCTTT.

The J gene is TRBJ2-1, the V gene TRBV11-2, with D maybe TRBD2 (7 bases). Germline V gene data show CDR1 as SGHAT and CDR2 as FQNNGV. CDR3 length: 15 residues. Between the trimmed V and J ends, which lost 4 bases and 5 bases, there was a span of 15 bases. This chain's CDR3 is CASSSGGGRHNEQFF. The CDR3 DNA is TGTGCCAGCAGCTCCGGCGGGGGCCGCCACAATGAGCAGTTCTTC. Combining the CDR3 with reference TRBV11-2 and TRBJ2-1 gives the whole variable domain EAGVAQSPRYKIIEKRQSVAFWCNPISGHATLYWYQQILGQGPKLLIQFQNNGVVDDSQLPKDRFSAERLKGVDSTLKIQPAKLEDSAVYLCASSSGGGRHNEQFFGPGTRLTVL.

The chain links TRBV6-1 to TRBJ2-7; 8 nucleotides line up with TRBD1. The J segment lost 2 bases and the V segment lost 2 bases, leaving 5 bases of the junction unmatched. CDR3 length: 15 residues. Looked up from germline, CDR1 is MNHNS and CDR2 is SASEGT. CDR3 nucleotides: TGTGCCAGCAGTGAAAGAAGGACAGGGACCTACGAGCAGTACTTC. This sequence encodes CASSERRTGTYEQYF.

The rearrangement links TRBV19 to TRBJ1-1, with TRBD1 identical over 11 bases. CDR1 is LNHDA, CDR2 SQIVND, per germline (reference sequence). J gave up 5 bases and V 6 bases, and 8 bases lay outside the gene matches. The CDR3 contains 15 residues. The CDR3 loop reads CASRVGTGGYTEAFF. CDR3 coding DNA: TGTGCCAGTAGGGTTGGGACAGGGGGTTATACTGAAGCTTTCTTT.

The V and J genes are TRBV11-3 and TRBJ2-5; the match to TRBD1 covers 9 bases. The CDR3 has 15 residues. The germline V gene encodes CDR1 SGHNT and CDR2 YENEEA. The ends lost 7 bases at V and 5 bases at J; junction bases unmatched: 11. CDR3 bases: TGTGCCAGCAACCGAATGGGACAGGGACTGGAGACCCAGTACTTC. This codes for CASNRMGQGLETQYF.

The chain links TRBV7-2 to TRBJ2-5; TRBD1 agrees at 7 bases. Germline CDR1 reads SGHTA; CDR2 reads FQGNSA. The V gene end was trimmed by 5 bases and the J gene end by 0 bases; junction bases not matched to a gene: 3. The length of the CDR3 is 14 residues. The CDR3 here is CASSLTGYQETQYF. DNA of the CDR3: TGTGCCAGCAGCCTGACAGGGTACCAAGAGACCCAGTACTTC.

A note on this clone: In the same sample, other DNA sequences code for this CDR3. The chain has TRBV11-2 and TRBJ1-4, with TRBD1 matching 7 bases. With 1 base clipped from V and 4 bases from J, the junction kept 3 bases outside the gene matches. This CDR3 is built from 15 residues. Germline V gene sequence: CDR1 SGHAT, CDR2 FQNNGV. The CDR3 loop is CASSLGDSLNEKLFF. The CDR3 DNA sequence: TGTGCCAGCAGCTTAGGGGACAGCCTTAATGAAAAACTGTTTTTT. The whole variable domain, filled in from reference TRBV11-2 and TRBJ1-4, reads EAGVAQSPRYKIIEKRQSVAFWCNPISGHATLYWYQQILGQGPKLLIQFQNNGVVDDSQLPKDRFSAERLKGVDSTLKIQPAKLEDSAVYLCASSLGDSLNEKLFFGSGTQLSVL.

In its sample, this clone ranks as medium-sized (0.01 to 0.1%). CDR3 region: CASSLPPRGISYTF. CDR3 sequence (DNA): TGTGCCAGCAGTTTACCGCCAAGGGGAATCAGCTACACCTTC. The V gene is TRBV28, the J gene TRBJ1-2, with a possible D match to TRBD1 (5 bases). There are 14 residues in the CDR3. V was clipped by 2 bases and J by 9 bases, with 16 bases between them. CDR1 and CDR2 (germline): MDHEN, SYDVKM.

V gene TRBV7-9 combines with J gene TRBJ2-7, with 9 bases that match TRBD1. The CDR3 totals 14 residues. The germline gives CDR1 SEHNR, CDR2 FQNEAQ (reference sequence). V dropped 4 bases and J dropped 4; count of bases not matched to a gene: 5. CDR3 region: CASSSGTGSYEQYF. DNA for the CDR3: TGTGCCAGCAGCTCTGGGACAGGGTCGTACGAGCAGTACTTC. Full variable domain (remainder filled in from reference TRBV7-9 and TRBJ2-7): DTGVSQNPRHKITKRGQNVTFRCDPISEHNRLYWYRQTLGQGPEFLTYFQNEAQLEKSRLLSDRFSAERPKGSFSTLEIQRTEQGDSAMYLCASSSGTGSYEQYFGPGTRLTVT.

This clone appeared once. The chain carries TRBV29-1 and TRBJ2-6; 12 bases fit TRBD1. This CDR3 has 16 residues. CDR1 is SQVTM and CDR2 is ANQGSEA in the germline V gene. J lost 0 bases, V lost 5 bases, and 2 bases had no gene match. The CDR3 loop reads CSVRDRGHSGANVLTF. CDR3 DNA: TGCAGCGTTCGGGACAGGGGGCACTCTGGGGCCAACGTCCTGACTTTC.